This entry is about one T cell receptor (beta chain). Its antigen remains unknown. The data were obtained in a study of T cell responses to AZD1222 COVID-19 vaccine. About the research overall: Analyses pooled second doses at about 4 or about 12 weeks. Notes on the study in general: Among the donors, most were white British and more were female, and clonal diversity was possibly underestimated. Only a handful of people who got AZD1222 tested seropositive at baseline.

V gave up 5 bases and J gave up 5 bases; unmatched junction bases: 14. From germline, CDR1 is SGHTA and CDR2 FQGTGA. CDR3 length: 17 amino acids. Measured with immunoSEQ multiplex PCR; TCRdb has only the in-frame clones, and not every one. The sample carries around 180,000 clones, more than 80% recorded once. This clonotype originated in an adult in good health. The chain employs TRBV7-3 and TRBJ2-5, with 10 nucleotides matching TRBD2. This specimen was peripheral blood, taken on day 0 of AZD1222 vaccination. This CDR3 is CASSRVASGGARETQYF. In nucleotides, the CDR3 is TGTGCCAGCAGCCGCGTCGCCAGCGGGGGGGCCCGCGAGACCCAGTACTTC. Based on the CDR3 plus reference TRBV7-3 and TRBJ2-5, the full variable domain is GAGVSQTPSNKVTEKGKYVELRCDPISGHTALYWYRQSLGQGPEFLIYFQGTGAADDSGLPNDRFFAVRPEGSVSTLKIQRTERGDSAVYLCASSRVASGGARETQYFGPGTRLLVL.